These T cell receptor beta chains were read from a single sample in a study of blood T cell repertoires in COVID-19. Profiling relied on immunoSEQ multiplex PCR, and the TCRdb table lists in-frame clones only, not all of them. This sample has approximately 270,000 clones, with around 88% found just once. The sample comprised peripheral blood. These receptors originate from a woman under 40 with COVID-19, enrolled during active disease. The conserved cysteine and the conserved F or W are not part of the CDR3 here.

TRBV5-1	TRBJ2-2	ASSFSGDLTGELF
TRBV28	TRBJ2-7	SRGPHEQY
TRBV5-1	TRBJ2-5	ASSLGRGRETQY
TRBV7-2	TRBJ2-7	ASSSPGTGIRRSYEQY
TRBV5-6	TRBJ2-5	ASSLTIRDYSIETQY
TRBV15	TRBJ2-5	ATSRRRTGAIETQY
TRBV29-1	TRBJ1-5	SVALPGGGNQPQH
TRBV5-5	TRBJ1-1	ASSLEGLNTEAF
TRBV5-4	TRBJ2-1	ASSWRTSGAHDEQF
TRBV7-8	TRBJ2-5	ASSLDRLAVQETQY
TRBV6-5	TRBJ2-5	ASSLGRETQY
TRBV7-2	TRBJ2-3	ASSLLGTSGGTDTQY
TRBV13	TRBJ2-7	ASSPRTQYEQY
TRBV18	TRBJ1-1	ASSPIQSVEAF
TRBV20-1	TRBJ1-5	SASEHRAVAQPQH
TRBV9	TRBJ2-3	ASSASGGDVTDTQY
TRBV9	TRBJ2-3	ASSEGSGGVSTDTQY
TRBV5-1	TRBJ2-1	ASSFRDRGYNEQF
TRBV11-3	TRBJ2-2	ASSPLGGGAVPGELF
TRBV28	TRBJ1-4	ASSLRTGGNEKLF
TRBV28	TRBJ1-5	ASTQGQPNQPQH
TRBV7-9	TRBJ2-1	ASSFQRMLISEQF
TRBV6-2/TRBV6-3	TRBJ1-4	ASSSRDRVRPGPEKLF
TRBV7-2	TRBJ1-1	ASSPQGRLNTEAF
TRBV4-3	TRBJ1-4	ASSQGARGGTFEKLF
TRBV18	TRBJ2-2	ASSPGQVAGELF
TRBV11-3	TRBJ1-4	ASSLGRGGGLTNEKLF
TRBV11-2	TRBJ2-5	ASSPQTGLETQY
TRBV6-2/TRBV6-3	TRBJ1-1	ASSRPTGTEFYMNTEAF
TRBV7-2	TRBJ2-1	ASSPQMVNEDEQF
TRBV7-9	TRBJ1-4	ASSGGGANEKLF
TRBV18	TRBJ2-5	ASSPAIAGFGETQY
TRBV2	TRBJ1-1	ASQGLLNTEAF
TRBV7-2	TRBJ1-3	ASSLFTGTGNTIY
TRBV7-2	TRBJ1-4	ASSFSVVEAEKLF
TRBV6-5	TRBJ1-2	ASSYSTGDGYGYT
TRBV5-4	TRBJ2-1	ASSMGRVGDEQF
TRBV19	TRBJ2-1	ASSMRSGQRAYNEQF
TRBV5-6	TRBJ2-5	ASSLQPGQAGETQY
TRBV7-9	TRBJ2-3	ASSLGQAALYTDTQY
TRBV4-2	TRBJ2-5	ASSQGLAGQETQY
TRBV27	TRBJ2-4	ASSLLGSAKNIQY
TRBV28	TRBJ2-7	ASSFLAGRNEQY
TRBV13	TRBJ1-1	ASSLLDRATEAF
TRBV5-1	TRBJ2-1	ASSIVDRVNNEQF
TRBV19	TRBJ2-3	ASSDGRGADTQY
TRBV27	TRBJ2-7	ASSLSGQSTYEQY
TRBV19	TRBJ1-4	ASSITGQGAYEKLF
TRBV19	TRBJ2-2	ASSRRQAAGELF
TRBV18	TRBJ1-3	ASSPSGRHRNTIY
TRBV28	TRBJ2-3	ASSAITGGFPDTQY
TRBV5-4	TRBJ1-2	ASSLGRTSQLGGYT
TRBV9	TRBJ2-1	ASSVGGGANEQF
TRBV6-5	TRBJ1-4	ASSYGGETNEKLF
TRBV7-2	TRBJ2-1	ASSLGDRYNEQF